This T cell receptor beta chain came from a study of identical twins. The CDR3 covers 14 residues. V was trimmed by 4 bases and J by 2 bases, leaving 13 bases between them. Germline V gene data show CDR1 as SGHRS and CDR2 as YFSETQ. Donors were all healthy Caucasians. The study, taken as a whole, reports: Partly confounded zero-insertion analyses could result from invariant MAIT and iNKT cells. Twin-shared out-of-frame alpha sequences were enriched for low generation probability.

cDNA carried unique molecular identifiers, and a universal primer site was added by template switching. TCRdb analysed the 5' RACE reads with MiXCR anew, one entry per CDR3 protein. Of 450,000 or so distinct CDR3 sequences listed, 12% to 15% are singletons. Regarding this clonotype: Its specificity is not known.

The same data also contributed to another study, on yellow fever vaccine responses in identical twins.

This receptor was obtained from a woman aged 18-35 years in good health. The chain employs TRBV5-1 and TRBJ2-7; possibly TRBD1 for D (7 bases). Source material: CD4+ T cells sorted from blood. Here the CDR3 DNA reads TGCGCCAGCAGCCCAGGGGGGTCGGCCTACGAGCAGTACTTC. This codes for CASSPGGSAYEQYF.